One sample yielded the 14 T cell receptor beta chains listed below, sequenced in a study of metastatic and nonmetastatic thyroid tumors. TCRdb ran MiXCR on the PCR reads. The table has around 35,000 clones, approximately 16% seen once. Every patient underwent thyroid surgery untreated. The sample consisted of blood. Receptors were obtained from a female donor with papillary thyroid cancer or a benign thyroid nodule (not recorded which). Some clones in this sample may be carry-over from other donors' samples.

This clone has just a few counts. CDR3 in amino acids: CAWRKGVIYGYTF. DNA of the CDR3: TGTGCCTGGAGGAAAGGGGTAATCTATGGCTACACCTTC. This chain connects TRBV30 to TRBJ1-2; D may be TRBD1 (5 bases). Germline V gives CDR1 GTSNPN, CDR2 SVGIG (reference sequence). Trimming removed 3 bases from V and 4 bases from J, with 12 bases in between. The CDR3 runs to 13 residues.

Concerning this clone: This may arise from a read error, as a much more abundant clone is one base away. The chain employs TRBV9 and TRBJ2-1, with a tentative D call TRBD2 (6 bases). Germline assignment: CDR1 SGDLS and CDR2 YYNGEE. CDR3 length: 15 residues. With 0 bases removed from V and 8 bases from J, the gap between germline ends came to 15 bases. CDR3 sequence: CASSVGEGGLDEQFF. The CDR3 DNA sequence: TGTGCCAGCAGCGTAGGAGAGGGAGGTTTAGATGAGCAGTTCTTC.

About this clone: Since a much larger clone is just one base distant, this may be a read error. The CDR3 spells CASSPQHSGADVLTF. DNA of the CDR3: TGTGCCAGCTCACCGCAGCACTCTGGGGCCGACGTCCTGACTTTC. This chain links TRBV18 with TRBJ2-6, with a weak D call TRBD1 (5 bases). This CDR3 is 15 amino acids long. The germline gives CDR1 KGHSH, CDR2 LQKENI.

This clone was seen ten or more times. This sequence joins TRBV4-1 and TRBJ2-7; TRBD2 agrees at 8 bases. The ends lost 1 base at V and 0 bases at J; junction bases unmatched: 2. The CDR3 is made up of 15 amino acids. Germline V gene data show CDR1 as MGHRA and CDR2 as YSYEKL. In nucleotides, the CDR3 is TGCGCCAGCAGCCAAGCGAGCGGGAGCTCCTACGAGCAGTACTTC. Residues: CASSQASGSSYEQYF.

In this sample, this clone turned up many times. The chain employs TRBV6-5 and TRBJ1-4; possible D gene TRBD1, 6 bases. Trimming removed 2 bases from V and 3 bases from J, with 16 bases in between. Germline V gene sequence: CDR1 MNHEY, CDR2 SVGAGI. This CDR3 region has 17 residues. CDR3: CASSYLGGSRANEKLFF. The CDR3 nucleotides are TGTGCCAGCAGTTACCTAGGGGGGAGTCGGGCTAATGAAAAACTGTTTTTT.

This clone was detected ten times or more. CDR3: CASSETAATGELFF. CDR3 sequence (DNA): TGTGCCAGCAGTGAAACGGCGGCCACCGGGGAGCTGTTTTTT. The chain couples TRBV2 to TRBJ2-2; D is unresolved. Trimming pared 2 bases from V and 4 bases from J, leaving 8 bases between. Germline V CDR1 and CDR2: SNHLY, FYNNEI. This CDR3 has 14 amino acids.

This clone was observed at least ten times. The V gene is TRBV7-9, the J gene TRBJ2-7; D is unclear. Germline V gives CDR1 SEHNR, CDR2 FQNEAQ (reference sequence). The CDR3 spans 12 residues. Trimming cost V 1 base and J 3 bases, with 4 bases left between them. CDR3: CASSLVDYEQYF. The CDR3 DNA reads TGTGCCAGCAGCTTAGTAGACTACGAGCAGTACTTC.

The chain carries TRBV27 and TRBJ2-7; 10 positions agree with TRBD2. CDR3 size: 15 residues. CDR1 is MNHEY and CDR2 is SMNVEV in the germline V gene (reference sequence). V lost 0 bases to trimming and J lost 7 bases; unmatched junction nucleotides: 6. The CDR3 spells CASSLSWTSGGEQYF. The CDR3 DNA sequence: TGTGCCAGCAGTTTATCGTGGACTAGCGGCGGGGAGCAGTACTTC.

Ten or more counts support this clone. This clone may be a read error of a much larger clone one base away. V and J are TRBV6-1 and TRBJ2-1, with D unclear. The CDR3 sequence is 12 residues long. Trimming pared 7 bases from V and 9 bases from J, leaving 13 bases between. The germline gives CDR1 MNHNS, CDR2 SASEGT. CDR3 coding DNA: TGTGCCAGCATCCCAGTGGTTGGTGAGCAGTTCTTC. It encodes CASIPVVGEQFF.

This clone was observed at least ten times. This chain uses TRBV20-1 with TRBJ2-7, with 10 nucleotides matching TRBD2. Trimming took 1 base from V and 2 from J; bases not matched to a gene: 2. The germline gives CDR1 DFQATT, CDR2 SNEGSKA (reference sequence). This CDR3 spans 14 amino acids. CDR3 sequence: CSARGTSGTYEQYF. The CDR3 coding sequence is TGCAGTGCTAGAGGGACTAGCGGAACCTACGAGCAGTACTTC.

Details on this clone: Likely a read error: the CDR3 ends without its conserved phenylalanine or tryptophan. No DNA is shown, since the ends of the CDR3 on it are uncertain; the CDR3 is the one TCRdb lists. This chain connects TRBV30 to TRBJ1-5; the table gives TRBD1 as D, unverified against the DNA. A total of 13 residues make up the CDR3, ends included. Germline V gene sequence: CDR1 GTSNPN, CDR2 SVGIG (reference sequence). CDR3: CAWSGDRDQPQNS.

This clone was counted many times. CDR3 in DNA: TGTGCCAGCAGTTTGAGGCAGTCCAATCAGCCCCAGCATTTT. Translation gives CASSLRQSNQPQHF. The chain is built from TRBV28 and TRBJ1-5; D gene uncertain. Germline loops: CDR1 MDHEN, CDR2 SYDVKM. This CDR3 is built from 14 residues. V lost 3 bases and J lost 3, with 9 bases in between.

Ten or more counts support this clone. The V gene is TRBV6-1, the J gene TRBJ1-2; no definite D call. The CDR3 is 15 residues long. The V and J ends lost 0 bases and 0 bases respectively, with 8 bases between them. Per the germline V gene, CDR1 is MNHNS and CDR2 is SASEGT. The CDR3 nucleotides read TGTGCCAGCAGTGAAGCGGGCTCTACTAACTATGGCTACACCTTC. Its translation is CASSEAGSTNYGYTF.

This clone has ten or more counts. The chain uses TRBV7-9 and TRBJ2-7, with TRBD1 matching over 7 bases. Germline trimming cut 1 base from V and 3 bases from J; bases unmatched to any gene: 3. Germline V lookup: CDR1 SEHNR, CDR2 FQNEAQ (reference sequence). The CDR3 length is 14 residues. Here the CDR3 reads CASSLGDRHYEQYF. For the CDR3, the DNA is TGTGCCAGCAGCTTAGGGGACAGACACTACGAGCAGTACTTC.